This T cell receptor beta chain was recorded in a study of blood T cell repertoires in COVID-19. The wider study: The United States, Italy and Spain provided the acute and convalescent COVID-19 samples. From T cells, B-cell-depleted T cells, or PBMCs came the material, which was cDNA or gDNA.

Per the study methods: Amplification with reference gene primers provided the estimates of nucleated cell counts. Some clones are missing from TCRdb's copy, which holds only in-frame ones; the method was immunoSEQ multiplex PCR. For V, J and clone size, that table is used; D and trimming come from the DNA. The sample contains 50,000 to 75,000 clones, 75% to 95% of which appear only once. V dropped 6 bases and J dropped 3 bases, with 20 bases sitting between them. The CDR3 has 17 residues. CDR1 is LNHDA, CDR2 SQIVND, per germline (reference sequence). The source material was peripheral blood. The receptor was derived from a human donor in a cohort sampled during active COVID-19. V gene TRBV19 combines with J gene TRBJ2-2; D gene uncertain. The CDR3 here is CASRKAHYLDYTGELFF. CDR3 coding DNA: TGTGCCAGTAGAAAGGCCCACTACCTGGATTACACCGGGGAGCTGTTTTTT. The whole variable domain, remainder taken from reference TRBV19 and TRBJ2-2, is DGGITQSPKYLFRKEGQNVTLSCEQNLNHDAMYWYRQDPGQGLRLIYYSQIVNDFQKGDIAEGYSVSREKKESFPLTVTSAQKNPTAFYLCASRKAHYLDYTGELFFGEGSRLTVL.